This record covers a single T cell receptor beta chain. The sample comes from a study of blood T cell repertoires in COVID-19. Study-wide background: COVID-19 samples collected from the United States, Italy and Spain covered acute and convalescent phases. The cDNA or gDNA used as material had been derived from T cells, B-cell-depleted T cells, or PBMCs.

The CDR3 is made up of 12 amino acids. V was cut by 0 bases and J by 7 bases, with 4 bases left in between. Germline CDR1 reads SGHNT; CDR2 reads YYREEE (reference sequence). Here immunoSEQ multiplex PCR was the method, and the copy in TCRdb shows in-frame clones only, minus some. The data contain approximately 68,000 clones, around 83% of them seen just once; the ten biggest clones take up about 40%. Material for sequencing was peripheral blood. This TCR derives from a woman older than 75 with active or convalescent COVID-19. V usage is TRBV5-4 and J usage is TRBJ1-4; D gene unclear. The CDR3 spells CASSLAREKLFF. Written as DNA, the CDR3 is TGTGCCAGCAGCTTGGCCCGTGAAAAACTGTTTTTT.